This T cell receptor (beta chain) was obtained from a study of blood T cell repertoires in COVID-19. Whole-study context: PBMCs, B-cell-depleted T cells, or T cells were the source of the cDNA or gDNA that made up the material.

V lost 1 base, J lost 0 bases, and 9 bases lay in between. The CDR3 extends over 16 amino acids. CDR1 is SGHAT and CDR2 is FQNNGV in the germline V gene. Profiled with immunoSEQ multiplex PCR; TCRdb holds only in-frame clones, not every one. This sample has 90,000 to 100,000 clones; 81% occur once, and the top ten carry around 4.5%. What was sequenced was peripheral blood. The chain recombines TRBV11-2 with TRBJ1-4; D is perhaps TRBD1 (5 bases). The receptor's source is a man aged 55-75 years with acute or convalescent COVID-19. The CDR3 DNA is TGTGCCAGCAGCTTAGGGGGCACCTCAACTAATGAAAAACTGTTTTTT. Translating it yields CASSLGGTSTNEKLFF.